What follows is one T cell receptor (beta chain) and its context. One junction end does not reproduce the germline sequence, and a read error may be involved. The entry originates in a study of early T cells in non-severe SARS-CoV-2 infection. For the study at large: It was bulk RNA from unsorted whole blood that was sequenced, and the chains were unpaired.

Attachment of unique molecular identifiers was made to individual cDNA molecules. TCRdb fed the 5' RACE reads into MiXCR, producing one record per CDR3 protein. The sample has tens of thousands of distinct CDR3 sequences; approximately 10% are singletons. Germline V gene lookup returns CDR1 SGHTA and CDR2 FQGNSA. The CDR3 contains 13 residues. The source was whole blood, collected at baseline. The chain links TRBV7-2 to TRBJ2-5; D possibly corresponds to TRBD2 (6 bases). The sequence came from an adult who was a healthcare worker with PCR-confirmed SARS-CoV-2 infection or an uninfected control (not recorded which). CDR3 sequence reads: CASSQGQLAEMLF. The CDR3 nucleotides read TGTGCCAGCAGCCAAGGACAACTAGCTGAGATGCTCTTC.